The source of this T cell receptor beta chain is a study of cytomegalovirus exposure and HLA in healthy donors (dated by TCRdb to the late 2010s). As for the study more broadly: An earlier analysis of approximately 640 of the donors reported 250 to 300 Gb of sequence data and about 100 million unique TCR beta sequences from about 180 million T cells. An early release that covered around 590 HLA-typed donors contained approximately 300 gigabases of sequencing data and 70 million to 100 million unique TCR sequences. Among the roughly 400 genotyped donors, roughly 80% belonged to the genetic ancestry cluster associated with self-reported Caucasian donors. The study aimed to test whether cataloging public T cell receptors could reveal signatures of past pathogen exposure. Using immunosequencing, the study profiled T cell repertoires from fewer than 850 subjects and related those repertoires to cytomegalovirus serostatus. Besides the first cohort of 500 to 700 subjects, a separate validation cohort made up of roughly 120 different subjects was used. High-throughput TCR immunosequencing, statistical association of individual TCRs with disease status, and machine learning were combined to predict cytomegalovirus infection status. A later analysis re-analyzed previously published TCR beta repertoires from 666 donors and added high-resolution HLA genotyping to study TCR occurrence patterns. Rather than using new phenotypic data, the later analysis identified candidate immune exposures from TCR beta sequences and from how often those sequences occurred across donors. An earlier analysis of 450 to 750 of the donors used high-throughput TCR beta sequencing to judge whether each TCR beta V gene segment behaved as functional or pseudogenic. Donor age, sex, ethnicity and CMV serostatus were collected together with the repertoire data. A later genetic analysis took genome-wide SNP genotypes for about 65% of the 666 donors and used that subset as a discovery cohort. All discovery cohort repertoires had been generated using a single sequencing platform. Class I and class II HLA loci were covered by the typing at four-digit resolution. The number of donors typed differed by locus, with 629-630 for A, B, C, DRB1 and DQB1, approximately 500 for DQA1, over 600 for DPA1, and under 490 for DPB1. Because of strong linkage in the cohort, a few DR-DQ haplotypes were treated as single units for association and clustering. On average, around 230,000 unique TCR beta nucleotide sequences were sequenced per donor among some 430 genotyped donors of the cohort, with roughly 18% of those sequences being non-productive. Points the paper makes about the study in general: Linkage disequilibrium might explain the correlated functional status among segregating V segments, but an unknown experimental factor could not be ruled out. A further reported finding was that TCR beta sequences accurately predicted the HLA-A and HLA-B alleles for most subjects in the first cohort. Because HLA typing was unavailable for some donors at each locus, only the typed subset was used in association tests. Several of the top co-occurrence clusters appeared to be linked to parvovirus B19, influenza, CMV and Epstein-Barr virus, according to a later analysis. The 87-base-pair reads could not distinguish some IMGT-functional V segments, including TRBV6-2 and TRBV6-3, so those segments were excluded. According to the authors, the approach could potentially be generalized to other disease states and immunological phenotypes. Compared with equally common non-associated chains, HLA-associated TCR beta chains in a later analysis were more clonally expanded and had lower generation probabilities. Across donors, most TCR sequences were observed very rarely, whereas some public TCRs were present in many individuals. Compared with the approximately 670-donor mean, donors in an Asian-associated ancestry cluster had fewer N-insertions in productive TCRs, according to a later genetic analysis. Because counts were too low, about 15 rarely observed V segments, including chromosome 9 orphons, were left out of the earlier analysis of approximately 500 of the donors. Strong co-occurrence of HLA alleles, especially DR and DQ, made assigning TCR associations to individual alleles difficult. According to a later analysis, most CMV-associated TCR beta chains appeared to be HLA-restricted, and the HLA associations seemed to be driven largely by CMV exposure. A later analysis associated 16,951 TCR beta sequences with specific HLA alleles at a false discovery rate of 0.05. The presence/absence analyses assumed that sequencing depth was roughly uniform across donors, and that assumption may not be true. In vitro tests confirmed that three of the cytomegalovirus-associated TCR beta chains recognize cytomegalovirus antigens. In this cohort, only TCR beta chains were sequenced, and detectable features were limited by the absence of alpha or paired-chain data. In a later analysis, the rate of TCR association differed among HLA loci, with DRB1 alleles having the most associated TCRs and HLA-C alleles having the fewest. In an earlier analysis of some 500 of the donors, most TCR beta V segments were observed in productive rearrangements about 87% or about 30% of the time, broadly matching IMGT annotations. A cluster of highly shared sequence variants was judged likely to be a technical artifact of the sequencing pipeline. The study listed 150 to 200 TCR beta chains as associated with cytomegalovirus. CMV serostatus was the only immune exposure information available for the cohort. Cytomegalovirus status was reported to be diagnosed by the classifier with high specificity and sensitivity in both the original and validation cohorts. An association between a missense DCLRE1C variant and V-gene and J-gene trimming of TCR beta chains was found in a later genetic analysis and replicated in an independent cohort.

The cohort comprised 710 or so healthy bone marrow donors. At the time of sampling, every cohort member was nominally healthy, though immune exposures that went unrecorded were likely present. The donor was CMV seropositive and belonged to the group of around 300 seropositive cohort members. A peripheral blood sample was provided by each donor, and peripheral blood mononuclear cells were used for TCR beta sequencing. Genomic DNA was extracted from the blood cell samples with the Qiagen DNeasy Blood Extraction Kit. Deletion took 5 bases off V and 8 bases off J, with a span of 16 bases between the germline ends. The germline V gene (reference sequence) supplies CDR1 LNHNV and CDR2 YYDKDF. The CDR3 spans 14 residues, from the cysteine through the phenylalanine. Just the 42-base CDR3 DNA is kept, in frame starting at base 1. Regarding this clone: The clone's antigen remains unknown. Base qualities are not at hand, and no much larger clone is one base apart.

Receptor libraries were prepared by the immunoSEQ multiplex PCR assay. A mixture of 60 forward primers for TCR Vbeta segments and 13 reverse primers for TCR Jbeta segments was used in the multiplex PCR. The CDR3 region of rearranged TCR beta genes was amplified from genomic DNA with a multiplex PCR assay. On the Illumina HiSeq System, the amplified TCR beta libraries were sequenced as 87-base-pair reads. As for the authors' bioinformatics: A later analysis tallied roughly 76 million unique TCR beta chains across the 666 repertoires, and some 10 million of those chains were shared by two or more donors. To remove PCR and sequencing errors, raw reads were error-corrected and collapsed into unique sequences using a nearest-neighbor algorithm that merged closely related sequences. To assign V, D and J gene segments, CDR3 sequences were aligned to IMGT reference sequences. For a sequence to be retained, a match of at least six nucleotides was required to both a V gene segment and a J gene segment. Rearrangements were called productive when the CDR3 lacked stop codons and stayed in frame with V and J; all others were non-productive. Following IMGT convention, CDR3 was defined as the stretch from the second conserved V-encoded cysteine to the conserved J-encoded phenylalanine. The earlier analysis of around 640 of the donors excluded sequences that lacked an unambiguous match to a single V gene segment. An earlier analysis of about 590 of the donors classified V segments as functional when productive rearrangements were above 56.7% and as segregating when the standard deviation between donors was above 5%. To diagnose cytomegalovirus status from the catalog of TCR beta chain sequences, a statistical classification framework was built. V and J gene assignment, in a later analysis, came from comparing TCR nucleotide sequences with IMGT/GENE-DB human TR gene sequences. Using the TCRdist pipeline, a later analysis assigned CDR3 sequences along with most-parsimonious VDJ recombination scenarios. In a later analysis, each TCR beta chain was defined by its CDR3 amino acid sequence together with its V-gene family, and reads lacking a unique V-gene family were excluded. To address suspected cross-contamination and a sequencing artifact, a later analysis removed roughly 580 highly shared, low-generation-probability nucleotide sequences. In a later analysis, a clonal expansion index was calculated for each public chain from normalized within-repertoire ranks of inferred template counts. In a later analysis, generation probabilities were computed using a VDJ recombination model fitted to out-of-frame rearrangements, and the results were checked against IGoR. In a later analysis, hypergeometric tests were used to score TCR-TCR, TCR-HLA and TCR-CMV co-occurrence, with a repertoire-size bias correction applied to TCR pairs. To estimate false discovery rates, a later analysis permuted the HLA or CMV assignments 20 times. In a later analysis, co-occurring TCRs were grouped using DBSCAN, with TCRdist sequence similarity added in when clustering inside HLA-allele-positive subsets. Co-occurrence clustering excluded repertoires with fewer than 30,000 or more than 120,000 public chains, plus five with anomalous nucleotide sharing. What TCRdb holds here is the immuneACCESS table cut down to in-frame rearrangements. Part of the clones is not present; checked against another copy, under half of the missing clones reflect an unresolved V gene, and the others are unexplained. The DNA gave D and trimming, while V, J and clone size come from that table. This sample holds roughly 110,000 clones; over 75% were observed only once. Jointly, the top ten make up 5% to 6% of the sample.

Sample: PBMCs. The chain was built from TRBV15 and TRBJ2-1, and TRBD2 may be the D gene, going by 6 matching bases. The source is a woman aged 25-40 years in good health and CMV-seropositive. The CDR3 region has the sequence CATSLQTRVHEQFF. The nucleotide sequence reads TGTGCCACCAGCCTACAGACTAGGGTCCATGAGCAGTTCTTC. With the portions outside the CDR3 filled from the reference TRBV15 and TRBJ2-1 genes, the complete variable region becomes DAMVIQNPRYQVTQFGKPVTLSCSQTLNHNVMYWYQQKSSQAPKLLFHYYDKDFNNEADTPDNFQSRRPNTSFCFLDIRSPGLGDTAMYLCATSLQTRVHEQFFGPGTRLTVL.